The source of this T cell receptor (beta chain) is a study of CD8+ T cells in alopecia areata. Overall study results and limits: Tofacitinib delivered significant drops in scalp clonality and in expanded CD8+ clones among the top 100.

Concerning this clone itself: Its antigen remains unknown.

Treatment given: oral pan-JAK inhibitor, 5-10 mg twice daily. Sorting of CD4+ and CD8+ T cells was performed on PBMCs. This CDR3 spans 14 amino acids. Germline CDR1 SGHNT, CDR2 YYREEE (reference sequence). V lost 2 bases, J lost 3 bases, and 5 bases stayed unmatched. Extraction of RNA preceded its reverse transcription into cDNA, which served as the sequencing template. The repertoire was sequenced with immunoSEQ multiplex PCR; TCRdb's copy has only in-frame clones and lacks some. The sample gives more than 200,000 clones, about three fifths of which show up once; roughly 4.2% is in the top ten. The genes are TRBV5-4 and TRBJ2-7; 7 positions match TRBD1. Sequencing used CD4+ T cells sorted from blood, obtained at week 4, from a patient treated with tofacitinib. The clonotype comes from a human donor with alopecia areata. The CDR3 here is CASSLPGQIYEQYF. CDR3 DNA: TGTGCCAGCAGCTTACCGGGACAGATCTACGAGCAGTACTTC.